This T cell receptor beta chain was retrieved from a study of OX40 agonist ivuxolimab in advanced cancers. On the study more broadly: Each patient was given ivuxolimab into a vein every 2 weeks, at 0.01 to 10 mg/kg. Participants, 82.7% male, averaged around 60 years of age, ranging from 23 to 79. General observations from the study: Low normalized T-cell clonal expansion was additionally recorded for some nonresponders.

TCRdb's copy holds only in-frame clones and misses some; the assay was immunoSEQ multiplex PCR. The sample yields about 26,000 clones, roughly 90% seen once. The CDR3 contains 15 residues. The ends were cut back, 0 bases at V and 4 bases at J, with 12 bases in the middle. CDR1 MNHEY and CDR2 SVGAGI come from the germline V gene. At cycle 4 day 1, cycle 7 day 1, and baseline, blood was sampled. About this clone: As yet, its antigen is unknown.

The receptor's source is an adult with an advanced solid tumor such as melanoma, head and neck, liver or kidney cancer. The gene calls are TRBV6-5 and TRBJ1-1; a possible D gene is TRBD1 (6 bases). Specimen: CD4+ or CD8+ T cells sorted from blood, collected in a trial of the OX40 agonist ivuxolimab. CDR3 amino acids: CASSYSRDISTEAFF. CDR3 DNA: TGTGCCAGCAGTTACTCGAGGGACATCTCCACTGAAGCTTTCTTT.